The rows below give T cell receptor beta chains drawn from one sample of a study of cytomegalovirus exposure and HLA in healthy donors. Profiled with immunoSEQ multiplex PCR; TCRdb holds only in-frame clones, not every one. The sample includes roughly 120,000 clones, roughly 86% of them seen just once. The sequenced sample consisted of PBMCs. These receptors all come from a man younger than 35 in good health and CMV-seronegative. Both conserved end residues are part of each CDR3. D genes are given only for firm matches. Some rows mark clone size as missing; the rest say once, few, many or name a class of expanded clone.

d_call j_call v_call clone_size cdr3_nt cdr3_aa
NA TRBJ2-7 TRBV5-5 NA TGTGCCAGCAGGTACGGGGAGATCTACGAGCAGTACTTC CASRYGEIYEQYF
TRBD1 TRBJ1-1 TRBV6-4 NA TGTGCCAGCAGTGACTCTAGTGAGGGGACAGGCGGAACTGAAGCTTTCTTT CASSDSSEGTGGTEAFF
NA TRBJ2-3 TRBV6-1 NA TGTGCCAGCACCTTAGGGGGTGCCACAGATACGCAGTATTTT CASTLGGATDTQYF
NA TRBJ2-2 TRBV5-1 NA TGCGCCAGCAGCTTGGCACTAGCCCCGAACACCGGGGAGCTGTTTTTT CASSLALAPNTGELFF
TRBD1 TRBJ2-2 TRBV2 once TGTGCCAGCAGCGGTACAGGGGGCGGGGGCACCGGGGAGCTGTTTTTT CASSGTGGGGTGELFF
NA TRBJ2-5 TRBV20-1 NA TGCAGTGCTACAGGGAAGGAGACCCAGTACTTC CSATGKETQYF
NA TRBJ1-2 TRBV27 NA TGTGCCAGCAATGCGGGGGCTGGCTATGGCTACACCTTC CASNAGAGYGYTF
NA TRBJ1-3 TRBV5-1 NA TGCGCCAGCAGTCCCAGCGGCTCTGGAAACACCATATATTTT CASSPSGSGNTIYF
TRBD2 TRBJ2-7 TRBV9 NA TGTGCCAGCAGCGCCGGGACTAGCGGGGGAGACATTCCCTACGAGCAGTACTTC CASSAGTSGGDIPYEQYF
TRBD1 TRBJ1-2 TRBV15 NA TGTGCCACCAGAAACGGAGGAGGGGGCCCGGGGGCCCCCTTCTATGGCTACACCTTC CATRNGGGGPGAPFYGYTF
TRBD2 TRBJ2-3 TRBV2 NA TGTGCCAGCAGAGGTAGCGGGAGGGCCGGGAGGGATACGCAGTATTTT CASRGSGRAGRDTQYF
NA TRBJ1-4 TRBV30 NA TGTGCCTGGAGTGTAAAAGTGGGGGGGGCTGAAAAACTGTTTTTT CAWSVKVGGAEKLFF
NA TRBJ1-2 TRBV2 NA TGTGCCAGCAGCCGAAGCCAGGGGAACTATGGCTACACCTTC CASSRSQGNYGYTF
NA TRBJ2-3 TRBV5-1 NA TGCGCCAGCAGCTTCCGAGGGTGGGGAAGCACAGATACGCAGTATTTT CASSFRGWGSTDTQYF
TRBD1 TRBJ2-7 TRBV5-5 NA TGTGCCAGCAGCTTGGTTAGGGGGCCCCTCTACGAGCAGTACTTC CASSLVRGPLYEQYF
TRBD2 TRBJ2-1 TRBV6-4 NA TGTGCCAGCAAGGAGTCCACTAGCGGGGGGGCAAATGAGCAGTTCTTC CASKESTSGGANEQFF
TRBD1 TRBJ2-5 TRBV5-6 NA TGTGCCAGCAGCTTGGCCGGGACAGGGAGGTACGAGACCCAGTACTTC CASSLAGTGRYETQYF
NA TRBJ1-2 TRBV5-1 NA TGCGCCAGCAGCTTAGGAGGAGGTGTGGGTGTAAACTATGGCTACACCTTC CASSLGGGVGVNYGYTF
NA TRBJ2-3 TRBV30 NA TGTGCTGTCGAGGTTAGGACAGATACGCAGTATTTT CAVEVRTDTQYF
TRBD1 TRBJ1-4 TRBV29-1 NA TGCAGCGTTGAGGACAGGGAAGGTGAAAAACTGTTTTTT CSVEDREGEKLFF
TRBD1 TRBJ1-1 TRBV19 NA TGTGCCAGCAAGGACAGGCCGGGGACTGAAGCTTTCTTT CASKDRPGTEAFF
TRBD1 TRBJ2-1 TRBV7-9 NA TGTGCCAGCAGCTCAAGCTACAGGGGGAGTAATGAGCAGTTCTTC CASSSSYRGSNEQFF
TRBD1 TRBJ2-7 TRBV5-4 NA TGTGCCAGCAGCAAATGGGACAGGACCTCCTACGAGCAGTACTTC CASSKWDRTSYEQYF
NA TRBJ2-1 TRBV5-1 NA TGCGCCAGCCGGCTTTTGAGGGATTCCTACAATGAGCAGTTCTTC CASRLLRDSYNEQFF
TRBD1 TRBJ2-7 TRBV5-1 NA TGCGCCAGCAGCACATCGACAGGGAACTACGAGCAGTACTTC CASSTSTGNYEQYF
TRBD2 TRBJ2-5 TRBV7-2 NA TGTGCCAGCAGCTTACGGGATGACCTAGCGGGGGGAGGGGCCCAGTACTTC CASSLRDDLAGGGAQYF
NA TRBJ2-7 TRBV29-1 NA TGCAGCGTTGTTAGGGGCTACGAGCAGTACTTC CSVVRGYEQYF
NA TRBJ1-2 TRBV25-1 NA TGTGCCAGCAGGGGGGCGGACTATGGCTACACCTTC CASRGADYGYTF